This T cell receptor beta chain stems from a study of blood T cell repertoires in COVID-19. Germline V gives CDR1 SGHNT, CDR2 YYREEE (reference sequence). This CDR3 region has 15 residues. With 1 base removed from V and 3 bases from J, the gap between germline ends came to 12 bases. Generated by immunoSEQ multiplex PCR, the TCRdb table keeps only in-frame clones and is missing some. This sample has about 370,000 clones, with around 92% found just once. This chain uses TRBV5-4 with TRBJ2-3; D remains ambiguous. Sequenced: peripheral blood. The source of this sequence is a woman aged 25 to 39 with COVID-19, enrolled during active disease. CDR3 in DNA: TGTGCCAGCAGCTTGTCCGGGTGGAGAACAGATACGCAGTATTTT. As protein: CASSLSGWRTDTQYF.